This T cell receptor beta chain was found in a study of memory CD4+ T cells and cytomegalovirus serostatus. Germline V gives CDR1 SGHTA, CDR2 FQGNSA. This CDR3 spans 15 amino acids. V was cut by 5 bases and J by 2 bases, with 10 bases left in between. General study points: Each of 65 to 75 CMV-associated TCRbeta sequences occurred in one to five individuals.

The sort gate was single viable CD3+CD4+CD8-CD45RO+ cells for memory CD4+ T cells. Comment on this clone: Its antigen is undetermined.

TCRdb keeps only in-frame clones here, not all; method: immunoSEQ multiplex PCR. There are approximately 40,000 clones in the sample; roughly four fifths occur only once, and under 7.5% lies in the top ten. V is TRBV7-2 and J is TRBJ2-6; perhaps TRBD1 as D (6 bases). Sequencing used memory CD4+ T cells from blood. This receptor was taken from an adult in good health and CMV-seronegative. The CDR3 region is CASSANRAGANVLTF. In DNA, the CDR3 is TGTGCCAGCAGCGCTAACAGGGCTGGGGCCAACGTCCTGACTTTC.